This TCR beta chain was identified during a study of T-cell reconstitution after alpha-beta-depleted transplantation in children. General study points: At the one-year point after transplant, T-cell counts and TCRbeta diversity were found to come mostly from T cells that had been newly produced. Approximately two months post-transplant, alpha-beta T cells reportedly originated from several hundred expanded graft clones. After transplant, high TCRbeta diversity at day 60 in some patients arose from surviving recipient T cells and thymic progenitors.

Worth noting for this clonotype: Its antigen remains unknown.

J lost 5 bases, V lost 8 bases, and 7 bases had no gene match. Germline-derived CDR1 and CDR2 are LNHNV and YYDKDF (reference sequence). CDR3 length equals 13 residues. A TCRbeta library incorporating unique molecular identifiers was prepared. MiXCR, run by TCRdb on the PCR reads, gives a single entry per CDR3 protein. The table shows hundreds of thousands of distinct CDR3 sequences, with 10% to 15% occurring only once. Here the sequenced sample was PBMCs, mostly from graft donor cells, taken 360 days after TCRalphabeta/CD19-depleted stem cell transplant. This receptor was identified in a male patient younger than 18 who had a stem cell transplant for acute myeloid leukemia, so the T cells may come from the graft donor. The chain has TRBV15 and TRBJ2-7; 9 bases line up with TRBD2. Here the CDR3 reads CATVGLAGHEQYF. In DNA, the CDR3 is TGTGCCACCGTAGGGCTAGCGGGACACGAGCAGTACTTC. The full variable domain, with the rest looked up from reference TRBV15 and TRBJ2-7, is DAMVIQNPRYQVTQFGKPVTLSCSQTLNHNVMYWYQQKSSQAPKLLFHYYDKDFNNEADTPDNFQSRRPNTSFCFLDIRSPGLGDTAMYLCATVGLAGHEQYFGPGTRLTVT.